A selection of T cell receptor beta chains follows, all from one sample in a study of T cells in Graves' hyperthyroidism and ophthalmopathy. Each CDR3 protein gets one entry after TCRdb re-called the multiplex PCR reads with MiXCR. The table includes fewer than 350,000 distinct CDR3 sequences, around a fifth detected once. The specimen sequenced was blood. The receptors shown here come from a man aged 50 to 59 with Graves' ophthalmopathy. Both conserved end residues are part of each CDR3. A D gene is named only where the DNA matches it firmly. Size is stated for part of the rows, as once, few or many counts, or as a class when the clone is expanded.

V gene: TRBV27; clone size: many; D gene: TRBD1; J gene: TRBJ1-6; CDR3 DNA: TGTGCCAGCAGTTTTTTCAGGGGACAGACTTCACCCCTCCACTTT; CDR3 protein: CASSFFRGQTSPLHF
V gene: TRBV12-3/TRBV12-4; clone size: NA; D gene: TRBD1; J gene: TRBJ1-4; CDR3 DNA: TGTGCCAGCAGGAGACAGGGAGGAGATGAAAAACTGTTTTTT; CDR3 protein: CASRRQGGDEKLFF
V gene: TRBV6-5; clone size: NA; D gene: NA; J gene: TRBJ2-7; CDR3 DNA: TGTGCCAGCAGTTACTCGGGGGGATCCGAGCAGTACTTC; CDR3 protein: CASSYSGGSEQYF
V gene: TRBV28; clone size: many; D gene: NA; J gene: TRBJ1-5; CDR3 DNA: TGTGCCAGCAGTTTAGGGCATCAGCCCCAGCATTTT; CDR3 protein: CASSLGHQPQHF
V gene: TRBV6-1; clone size: few; D gene: NA; J gene: TRBJ1-5; CDR3 DNA: TGTGCCAGCGTAGAAGGGGTGGATAGCAATCAGCCCCAGCATTTT; CDR3 protein: CASVEGVDSNQPQHF
V gene: TRBV6-2/TRBV6-3; clone size: few; D gene: NA; J gene: TRBJ2-7; CDR3 DNA: TGTGCCAGCAGTTACTCACCCAGGGCTCCATCCTACGAGCAGTACTTC; CDR3 protein: CASSYSPRAPSYEQYF
V gene: TRBV28; clone size: NA; D gene: NA; J gene: TRBJ1-2; CDR3 DNA: TGTGCCAGCAGCCCTTTGACTAACTATGGCTACACCTTC; CDR3 protein: CASSPLTNYGYTF
V gene: TRBV5-1; clone size: NA; D gene: TRBD1; J gene: TRBJ2-7; CDR3 DNA: TGCGCCAGCAGCACGGGACAGGAGATTTCCTACGAGCAGTACTTC; CDR3 protein: CASSTGQEISYEQYF
V gene: TRBV6-1; clone size: NA; D gene: TRBD2; J gene: TRBJ2-1; CDR3 DNA: TGTGCCAGCAGTTTAGGGACTAGCGCCGCCTACAATGAGCAGTTCTTC; CDR3 protein: CASSLGTSAAYNEQFF
V gene: TRBV27; clone size: NA; D gene: NA; J gene: TRBJ1-1; CDR3 DNA: TGTGCCAGCAGTGCCCACAGGATTCAAGGGGATGCTGAAGCTTTCTTT; CDR3 protein: CASSAHRIQGDAEAFF
V gene: TRBV2; clone size: many; D gene: TRBD1; J gene: TRBJ2-6; CDR3 DNA: TGTGCCAGCAGTGAAGCAGGGGGCTACGGTGGTGGGGCCAACGTCCTGACTTTC; CDR3 protein: CASSEAGGYGGGANVLTF
V gene: TRBV15; clone size: NA; D gene: TRBD2; J gene: TRBJ2-1; CDR3 DNA: TGTGCCACCAGCAGAGGACTAGCGGGAGGGCCGGGCTACAATGAGCAGTTCTTC; CDR3 protein: CATSRGLAGGPGYNEQFF
V gene: TRBV20-1; clone size: many; D gene: TRBD2; J gene: TRBJ2-7; CDR3 DNA: TGCAGTCCCGACCGGGCTAGCGGAGTCTACGAGCAGTACTTC; CDR3 protein: CSPDRASGVYEQYF
V gene: TRBV7-3; clone size: few; D gene: TRBD1; J gene: TRBJ2-5; CDR3 DNA: TGTGCCAGCAGCCTCGGGACAGGGGTCCAAGAGACCCAGTACTTC; CDR3 protein: CASSLGTGVQETQYF
V gene: TRBV20-1; clone size: many; D gene: NA; J gene: TRBJ2-3; CDR3 DNA: TGCAGTGCTAGAGACAGGGTGGTTACGCAGTATTTT; CDR3 protein: CSARDRVVTQYF
V gene: TRBV28; clone size: NA; D gene: NA; J gene: TRBJ2-7; CDR3 DNA: TGTGCCAGCAGTTCAGTAGGGGTACCCTACGAGCAGTACTTC; CDR3 protein: CASSSVGVPYEQYF
V gene: TRBV10-3; clone size: NA; D gene: NA; J gene: TRBJ2-3; CDR3 DNA: TGTGCCATCAGGGGTGGAGATACGCAGTATTTT; CDR3 protein: CAIRGGDTQYF
V gene: TRBV29-1; clone size: many; D gene: NA; J gene: TRBJ1-2; CDR3 DNA: TGCAGCGTTGCTAGTAGGGCCGCCAGCGGCTACACCTTC; CDR3 protein: CSVASRAASGYTF
V gene: TRBV6-1; clone size: NA; D gene: NA; J gene: TRBJ1-3; CDR3 DNA: TGTGCCTTCCCAAGGGACAACTCTGGGAACACCATATATTTT; CDR3 protein: CAFPRDNSGNTIYF
V gene: TRBV10-2; clone size: few; D gene: NA; J gene: TRBJ2-1; CDR3 DNA: TGCGCCAGCAGTGATTACTCTAGCTCCTACAATGAGCAGTTCTTC; CDR3 protein: CASSDYSSSYNEQFF
V gene: TRBV5-5; clone size: many; D gene: TRBD2; J gene: TRBJ2-1; CDR3 DNA: TGTGCCAGCAGCCCCGGACTAGCGTCCTACAATGAGCAGTTCTTC; CDR3 protein: CASSPGLASYNEQFF
V gene: TRBV6-1; clone size: NA; D gene: NA; J gene: TRBJ1-2; CDR3 DNA: TGTGCCAGCAGTCCACGCGGGGGCCTAGCTAACTATGGCTACACCTTC; CDR3 protein: CASSPRGGLANYGYTF
V gene: TRBV13; clone size: NA; D gene: NA; J gene: TRBJ1-3; CDR3 DNA: TGTGCCAGCAGCGTAGCACCGCAGGCAGACACCATATATTTT; CDR3 protein: CASSVAPQADTIYF
V gene: TRBV12-3/TRBV12-4; clone size: many; D gene: TRBD2; J gene: TRBJ2-1; CDR3 DNA: TGTGCCAGCAGTTTCAAGGGACTAGCGGGCCTGGGGTCCTACAATGAGCAGTTCTTC; CDR3 protein: CASSFKGLAGLGSYNEQFF
V gene: TRBV7-9; clone size: many; D gene: NA; J gene: TRBJ2-1; CDR3 DNA: TGTGCCAGCAGCTTAATGGGCCGTCATGAGCAGTTCTTC; CDR3 protein: CASSLMGRHEQFF
V gene: TRBV10-2; clone size: NA; D gene: TRBD2; J gene: TRBJ2-1; CDR3 DNA: TGCGCCAGCAGTGATGGAACTAGCGGGGGGAATGAGCAGTTCTTC; CDR3 protein: CASSDGTSGGNEQFF
V gene: TRBV5-4; clone size: many; D gene: TRBD1; J gene: TRBJ1-2; CDR3 DNA: TGTGCCAGCAGCACGGGACAGGAGAACTATGGCTACACCTTC; CDR3 protein: CASSTGQENYGYTF
V gene: TRBV12-3/TRBV12-4; clone size: NA; D gene: NA; J gene: TRBJ1-2; CDR3 DNA: TGTGCCAGCAGTTTTGGGGAAAGGTATGGCTACACCTTC; CDR3 protein: CASSFGERYGYTF
V gene: TRBV6-1; clone size: many; D gene: NA; J gene: TRBJ1-3; CDR3 DNA: TGTGCCAGCAGACCAGGGACGAGCTCTGGAAACACCATATATTTT; CDR3 protein: CASRPGTSSGNTIYF
V gene: TRBV7-8; clone size: NA; D gene: NA; J gene: TRBJ2-7; CDR3 DNA: TGTGCCAGCAGTTTCGATAGGGGGTACGAGCAGTACTTC; CDR3 protein: CASSFDRGYEQYF
V gene: TRBV28; clone size: few; D gene: TRBD2; J gene: TRBJ2-5; CDR3 DNA: TGTGCCAGCAGTTTATCCGAGACCCGATCTAGCGGGAGGGCCGGTAAGACCCAGTACTTC; CDR3 protein: CASSLSETRSSGRAGKTQYF
V gene: TRBV28; clone size: many; D gene: NA; J gene: TRBJ2-3; CDR3 DNA: TGTGCCAGCAGTATAGGGGCGGGCCTCACAGATACGCAGTATTTT; CDR3 protein: CASSIGAGLTDTQYF
V gene: TRBV11-2; clone size: many; D gene: NA; J gene: TRBJ2-7; CDR3 DNA: TGTGCCAGCAGCCCCCTAGGGACTGGAGGGGAGCAGTACTTC; CDR3 protein: CASSPLGTGGEQYF
V gene: TRBV19; clone size: NA; D gene: TRBD2; J gene: TRBJ2-7; CDR3 DNA: TGTGCCAGTAGTATTACCCTAGCGGTCCTACCCTACGAGCAGTACTTC; CDR3 protein: CASSITLAVLPYEQYF
V gene: TRBV28; clone size: many; D gene: NA; J gene: TRBJ2-5; CDR3 DNA: TGTGCCAGCAGTTTAACGACAGGAGAGACCCAGTACTTC; CDR3 protein: CASSLTTGETQYF
V gene: TRBV5-1; clone size: NA; D gene: NA; J gene: TRBJ1-2; CDR3 DNA: TGCGCCAGCAGCTTGGTCCCAGGGGACTATGGCTACACCTTC; CDR3 protein: CASSLVPGDYGYTF
V gene: TRBV5-1; clone size: many; D gene: TRBD2; J gene: TRBJ2-1; CDR3 DNA: TGCGCCAGCAGCGAACGGCTAGCGGGCTCCTACAATGAGCAGTTCTTC; CDR3 protein: CASSERLAGSYNEQFF
V gene: TRBV19; clone size: NA; D gene: TRBD1; J gene: TRBJ2-7; CDR3 DNA: TGTGCCAGTAGTATCGGGGGACAGGGAAGCTACGAGCAGTACTTC; CDR3 protein: CASSIGGQGSYEQYF
V gene: TRBV6-1; clone size: few; D gene: NA; J gene: TRBJ2-2; CDR3 DNA: TGTGCCAGCACCCTGAGAGTGGGCAACACCGGGGAGCTGTTTTTT; CDR3 protein: CASTLRVGNTGELFF
V gene: TRBV28; clone size: few; D gene: NA; J gene: TRBJ2-5; CDR3 DNA: TGTGCCAGCCTGAGCCGGGACCCCAAAACCCAAGAGACCCAGTACTTC; CDR3 protein: CASLSRDPKTQETQYF
V gene: TRBV7-2; clone size: NA; D gene: NA; J gene: TRBJ1-1; CDR3 DNA: TGTGCCAGCAGCTTATTTCCCCGGAACACTGAAGCTTTCTTT; CDR3 protein: CASSLFPRNTEAFF
V gene: TRBV9; clone size: NA; D gene: TRBD1; J gene: TRBJ2-7; CDR3 DNA: TGTGCCAGCAGCGCCCTAGCCGGGACAGGGGGCGTGGAGCAGTACTTC; CDR3 protein: CASSALAGTGGVEQYF